The 10 T cell receptor beta chains below come from one sample, sequenced in a study of T cell repertoires in cytomegalovirus infection. Each CDR3 protein gets one entry after TCRdb re-called the reads with MiXCR. The table includes some 280,000 distinct CDR3 sequences, about an eighth detected once. The material sequenced was PBMCs. The source is a human donor in good health (CMV status not recorded). Some clones in this sample may be carry-over from other donors' samples.

This clonotype was seen only a few times. This sequence joins TRBV25-1 and TRBJ2-5, with D possibly matching TRBD2 (5 bases). The germline gives CDR1 MGHDK, CDR2 SYGVNS. The CDR3 consists of 13 residues. V was shortened by 2 bases and J by 4 bases, with 8 bases between the two germline ends. The CDR3 reads CASSEVGVETQYF. CDR3 sequence (DNA): TGTGCCAGCAGTGAAGTCGGGGTAGAGACCCAGTACTTC. Full variable domain (rest looked up from reference TRBV25-1 and TRBJ2-5): EADIYQTPRYLVIGTGKKITLECSQTMGHDKMYWYQQDPGMELHLIHYSYGVNSTEKGDLSSESTVSRIRTEHFPLTLESARPSHTSQYLCASSEVGVETQYFGPGTRLLVL.

The chain's CDR3 is CAGYRDLQGTGELFF. The DNA for the CDR3 is TGTGCCGGATACAGGGACCTCCAGGGGACCGGGGAGCTGTTTTTT. V usage is TRBV5-4 and J usage is TRBJ2-2, with D tentatively TRBD1 (6 bases). V lost 10 bases and J lost 5, with 21 bases in between. Germline V gene sequence: CDR1 SGHNT, CDR2 YYREEE (reference sequence). This CDR3 contains 15 residues.

This chain uses TRBV18 with TRBJ1-1; D uncertain. Trimming took 0 bases from V and 4 from J, leaving 9 bases between them. Germline CDR1 KGHSH, CDR2 LQKENI. There are 14 residues in the CDR3. The CDR3 DNA is TGTGCCAGCTCACCACCTAGGTTGGGCACTGAAGCTTTCTTT. Protein product: CASSPPRLGTEAFF.

The sample holds many counts of this clonotype. J is TRBJ2-2 and V is TRBV7-2, with D uncertain. Trimming cost V 3 bases and J 5 bases, with 4 bases left between them. The CDR3 extends over 12 amino acids. Germline assignment: CDR1 SGHTA and CDR2 FQGNSA. CDR3 loop: CASSFLTGELFF. CDR3 DNA sequence: TGTGCCAGCAGCTTTTTAACCGGGGAGCTGTTTTTT.

A few counts support this clonotype. The V call is TRBV20-1, the J call TRBJ1-5; TRBD1 matches at 9 bases. CDR1 and CDR2 (germline): DFQATT, SNEGSKA (reference sequence). CDR3 length: 15 residues. V trimming: 4 bases; J trimming: 6 bases; junction bases outside the gene matches: 10. CDR3 protein: CSATLTGGGGQPQHF. CDR3 in DNA: TGCAGTGCTACATTGACAGGGGGAGGTGGTCAGCCCCAGCATTTT.

The chain carries TRBV20-1 and TRBJ1-5; a weak D match, TRBD1 (5 bases). Between the trimmed V and J ends, which lost 2 bases and 2 bases, there was a span of 13 bases. CDR3 length equals 15 residues. Germline V gene data show CDR1 as DFQATT and CDR2 as SNEGSKA (reference sequence). CDR3 sequence: CSARPGVGGNQPQHF. In DNA, the CDR3 is TGCAGTGCTAGACCTGGGGTGGGGGGCAATCAGCCCCAGCATTTT.

The chain couples TRBV15 to TRBJ1-2; D is ambiguous. The CDR3 has 15 residues. Germline CDR1 LNHNV, CDR2 YYDKDF (reference sequence). Trimming removed 1 base from V and 0 bases from J, with 9 bases in between. CDR3 protein: CATSRAGRTNYGYTF. In nucleotides, the CDR3 is TGTGCCACCAGCAGAGCCGGGAGGACTAACTATGGCTACACCTTC. Looking up the rest from reference TRBV15 and TRBJ1-2 gives the full variable domain: DAMVIQNPRYQVTQFGKPVTLSCSQTLNHNVMYWYQQKSSQAPKLLFHYYDKDFNNEADTPDNFQSRRPNTSFCFLDIRSPGLGDTAMYLCATSRAGRTNYGYTFGSGTRLTVV.

The chain couples TRBV7-9 to TRBJ1-1; 11 bases map to TRBD1. This CDR3 contains 17 residues. V lost 6 bases, J lost 6 bases, and 15 bases stayed unmatched. Germline V lookup: CDR1 SEHNR, CDR2 FQNEAQ (reference sequence). CDR3 coding DNA: TGTGCCAGCAGGAATACGTGGGACAGGGGGAAAGGCGCTGAAGCTTTCTTT. This codes for CASRNTWDRGKGAEAFF.

V gene TRBV5-5 combines with J gene TRBJ1-4; D gene unclear. Trimming pared 2 bases from V and 8 bases from J, leaving 10 bases between. This CDR3 comprises 13 residues. CDR1 is SGHKS and CDR2 is YYEKEE in the germline V gene (reference sequence). The CDR3 loop reads CASSLIGKEKLFF. The DNA for the CDR3 is TGTGCCAGCAGCTTAATAGGGAAGGAAAAACTGTTTTTT.

Many counts were recorded for this clonotype. This chain uses TRBV20-1 with TRBJ2-2; 8 bases are a match to TRBD2. Germline CDR1 is DFQATT and CDR2 is SNEGSKA (reference sequence). With 3 bases clipped from V and 6 bases from J, the junction kept 6 bases outside the gene matches. The CDR3 is 14 amino acids. The CDR3 sequence: CSARGGLEAGELFF. The CDR3 DNA reads as TGCAGTGCTAGGGGGGGACTAGAGGCCGGGGAGCTGTTTTTT.